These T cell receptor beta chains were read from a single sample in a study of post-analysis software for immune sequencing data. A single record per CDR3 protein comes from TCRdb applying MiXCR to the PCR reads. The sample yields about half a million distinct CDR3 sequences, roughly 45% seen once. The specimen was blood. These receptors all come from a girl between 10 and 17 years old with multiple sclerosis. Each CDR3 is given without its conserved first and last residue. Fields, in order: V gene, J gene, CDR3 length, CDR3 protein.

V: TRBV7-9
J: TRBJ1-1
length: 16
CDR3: ASSFTHSGQGVNTEAF

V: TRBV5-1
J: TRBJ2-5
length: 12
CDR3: ASVPDRAGETQY

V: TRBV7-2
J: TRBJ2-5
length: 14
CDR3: ASSLEGGPPQETQY

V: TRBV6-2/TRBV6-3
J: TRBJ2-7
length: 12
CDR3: ATTGPLSFYEQY

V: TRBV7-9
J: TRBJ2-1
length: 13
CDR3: ASSLTWGSDNEQF

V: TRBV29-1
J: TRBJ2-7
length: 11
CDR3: SVESRLGYEQY

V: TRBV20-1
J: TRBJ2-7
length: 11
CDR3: SAGQDSPYEQY

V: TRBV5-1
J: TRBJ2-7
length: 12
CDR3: ASSLGQARHEQY

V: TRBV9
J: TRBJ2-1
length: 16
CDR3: ASSVGGMGGSLGNEQF

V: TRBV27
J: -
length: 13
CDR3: ASSLLAGVPYEQY

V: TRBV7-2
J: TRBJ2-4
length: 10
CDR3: ASSKLGEAQY

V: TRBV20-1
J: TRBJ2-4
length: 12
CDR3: SVPLGLAKNIQY

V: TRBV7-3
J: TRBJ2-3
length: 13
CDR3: ASSLSAGGSDTQY

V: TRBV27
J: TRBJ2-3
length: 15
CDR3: ASSFPDSGRETDTQY

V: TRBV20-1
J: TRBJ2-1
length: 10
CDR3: SASPLAREQF

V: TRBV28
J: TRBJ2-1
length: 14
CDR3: ASRPRTSSTYNEQF

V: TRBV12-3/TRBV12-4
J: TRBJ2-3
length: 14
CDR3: ASSLGPVDTADTQY

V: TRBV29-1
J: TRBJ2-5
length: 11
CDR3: SVDAQLGETQY

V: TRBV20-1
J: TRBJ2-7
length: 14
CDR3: SARALGGQGPHEQY

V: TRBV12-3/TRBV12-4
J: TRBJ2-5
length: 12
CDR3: ASSVSGRKETQY

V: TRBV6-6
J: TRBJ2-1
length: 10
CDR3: ASSYGLNEQF

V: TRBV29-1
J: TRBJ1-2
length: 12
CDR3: SVEEGRADYGYT

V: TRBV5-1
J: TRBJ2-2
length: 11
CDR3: ASTGTNTGELF

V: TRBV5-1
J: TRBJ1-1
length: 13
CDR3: ASSWTTGRDTEAF

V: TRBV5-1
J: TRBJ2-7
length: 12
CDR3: ASSSKSGGYEQY

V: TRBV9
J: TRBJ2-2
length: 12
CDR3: ASSVDGDTGELF

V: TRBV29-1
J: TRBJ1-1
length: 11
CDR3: SVAEGRNTEAF

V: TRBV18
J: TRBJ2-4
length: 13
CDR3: ASSLDRGSKNIQY

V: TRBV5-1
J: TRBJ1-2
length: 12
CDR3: ASSLGQGAYGYT